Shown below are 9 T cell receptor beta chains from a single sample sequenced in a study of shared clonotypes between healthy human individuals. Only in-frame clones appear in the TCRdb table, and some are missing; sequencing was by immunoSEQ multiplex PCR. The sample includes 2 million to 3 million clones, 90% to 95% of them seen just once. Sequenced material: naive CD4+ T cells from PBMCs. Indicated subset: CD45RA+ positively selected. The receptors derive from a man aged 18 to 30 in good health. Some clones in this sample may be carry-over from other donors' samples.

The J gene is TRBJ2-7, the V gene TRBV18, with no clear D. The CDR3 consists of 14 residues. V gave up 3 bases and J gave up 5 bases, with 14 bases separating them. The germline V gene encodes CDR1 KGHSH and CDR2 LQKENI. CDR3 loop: CASSPTPLGDEQYF. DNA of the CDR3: TGTGCCAGCTCACCCACCCCTTTGGGCGACGAGCAGTACTTC.

The CDR3 region is CASSLDFITNEQFF. The CDR3, as DNA: TGCGCCAGCAGCTTGGATTTCATTACGAATGAGCAGTTCTTC. The J gene is TRBJ2-1, the V gene TRBV5-1; D is undetermined. The V end lost 0 bases, the J end lost 7 bases, and 11 bases lay between the germline ends. Germline CDR1 is SGHRS and CDR2 is YFSETQ. The CDR3 runs to 14 residues. Variable domain in full (rest from reference TRBV5-1 and TRBJ2-1): KAGVTQTPRYLIKTRGQQVTLSCSPISGHRSVSWYQQTPGQGLQFLFEYFSETQRNKGNFPGRFSGRQFSNSRSEMNVSTLELGDSALYLCASSLDFITNEQFFGPGTRLTVL.

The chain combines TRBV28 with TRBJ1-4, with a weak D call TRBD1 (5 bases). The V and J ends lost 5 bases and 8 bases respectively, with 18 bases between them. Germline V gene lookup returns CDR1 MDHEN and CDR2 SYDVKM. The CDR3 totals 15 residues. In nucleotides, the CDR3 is TGTGCCAGCAGTGCGTTGGGGGTTGCGGCGGAAAAACTGTTTTTT. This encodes CASSALGVAAEKLFF.

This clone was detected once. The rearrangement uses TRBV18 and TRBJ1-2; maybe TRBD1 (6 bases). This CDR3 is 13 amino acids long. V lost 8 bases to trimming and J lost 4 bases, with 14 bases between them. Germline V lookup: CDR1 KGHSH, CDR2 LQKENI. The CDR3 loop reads CASGGGIGYGYTF. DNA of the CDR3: TGTGCCAGCGGAGGGGGGATCGGCTATGGCTACACCTTC.

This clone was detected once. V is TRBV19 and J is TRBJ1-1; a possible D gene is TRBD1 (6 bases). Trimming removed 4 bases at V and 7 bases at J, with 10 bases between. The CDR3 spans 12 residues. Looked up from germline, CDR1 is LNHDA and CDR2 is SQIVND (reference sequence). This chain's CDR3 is CASSRGHLEAFF. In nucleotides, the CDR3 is TGTGCCAGTAGTAGGGGACACCTTGAAGCTTTCTTT.

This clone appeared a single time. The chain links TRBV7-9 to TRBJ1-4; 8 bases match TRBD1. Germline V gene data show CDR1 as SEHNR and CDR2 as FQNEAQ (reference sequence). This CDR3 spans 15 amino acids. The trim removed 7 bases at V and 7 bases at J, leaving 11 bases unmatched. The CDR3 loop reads CASNDLQGGFEKLFF. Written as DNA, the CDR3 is TGTGCCAGCAACGACTTACAGGGGGGGTTTGAAAAACTGTTTTTT.

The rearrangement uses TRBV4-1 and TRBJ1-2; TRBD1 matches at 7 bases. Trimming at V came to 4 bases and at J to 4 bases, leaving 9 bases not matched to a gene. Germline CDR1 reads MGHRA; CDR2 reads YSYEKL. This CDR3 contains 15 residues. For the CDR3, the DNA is TGCGCCAGCAGCCCTGATGTGGACAGGCTCTATGGCTACACCTTC. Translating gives CASSPDVDRLYGYTF.

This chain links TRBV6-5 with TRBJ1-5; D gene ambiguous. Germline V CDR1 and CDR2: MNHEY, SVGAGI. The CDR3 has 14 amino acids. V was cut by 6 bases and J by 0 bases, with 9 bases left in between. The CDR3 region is CASRAQNSNQPQHF. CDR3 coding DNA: TGTGCCAGCAGGGCTCAGAATAGCAATCAGCCCCAGCATTTT.

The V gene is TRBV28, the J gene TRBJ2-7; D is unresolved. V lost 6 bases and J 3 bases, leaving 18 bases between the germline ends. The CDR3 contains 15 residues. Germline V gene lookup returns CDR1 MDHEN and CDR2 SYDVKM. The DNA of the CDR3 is TGTGCCAGCAGCCCTAGTGATGGGCCCCACTACGAGCAGTACTTC. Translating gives CASSPSDGPHYEQYF.